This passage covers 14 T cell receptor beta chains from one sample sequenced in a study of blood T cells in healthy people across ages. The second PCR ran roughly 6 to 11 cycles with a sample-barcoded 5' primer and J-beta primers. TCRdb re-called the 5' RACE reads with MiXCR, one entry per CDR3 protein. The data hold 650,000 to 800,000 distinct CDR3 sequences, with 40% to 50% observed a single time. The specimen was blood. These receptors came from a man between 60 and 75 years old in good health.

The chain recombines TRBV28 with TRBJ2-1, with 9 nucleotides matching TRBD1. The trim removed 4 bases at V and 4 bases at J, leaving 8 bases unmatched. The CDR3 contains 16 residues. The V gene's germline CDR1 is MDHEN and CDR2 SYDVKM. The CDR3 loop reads CASSSRGTGFYNEQFF. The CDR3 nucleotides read TGTGCCAGCAGTTCTAGGGGGACAGGGTTTTACAATGAGCAGTTCTTC.

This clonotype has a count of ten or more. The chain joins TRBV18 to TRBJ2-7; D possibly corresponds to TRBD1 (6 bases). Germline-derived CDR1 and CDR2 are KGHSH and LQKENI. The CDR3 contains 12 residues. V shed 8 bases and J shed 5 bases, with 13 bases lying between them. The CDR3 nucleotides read TGTGCCAGCAGCCCCCAGGGGAACGAGCAGTACTTC. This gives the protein CASSPQGNEQYF.

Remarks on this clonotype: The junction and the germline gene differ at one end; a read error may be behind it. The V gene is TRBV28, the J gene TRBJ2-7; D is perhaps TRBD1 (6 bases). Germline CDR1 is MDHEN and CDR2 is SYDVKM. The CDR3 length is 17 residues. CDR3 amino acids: CASSSGIPQGYAYGQYF. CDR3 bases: TGTGCCAGCAGTTCGGGGATTCCTCAGGGGTATGCCTACGGGCAGTACTTC.

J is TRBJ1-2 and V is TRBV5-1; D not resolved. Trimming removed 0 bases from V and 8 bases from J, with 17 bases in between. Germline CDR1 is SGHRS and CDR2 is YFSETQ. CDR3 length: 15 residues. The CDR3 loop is CASSLVGGGQSGYTF. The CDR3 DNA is TGCGCCAGCAGCTTGGTAGGAGGAGGGCAAAGCGGCTACACCTTC.

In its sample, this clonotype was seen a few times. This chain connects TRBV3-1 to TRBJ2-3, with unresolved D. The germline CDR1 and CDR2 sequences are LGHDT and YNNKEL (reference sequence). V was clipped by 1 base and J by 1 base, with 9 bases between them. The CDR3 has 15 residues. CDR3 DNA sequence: TGTGCCAGCAGCCAAGGTTACGCACGCACAGATACGCAGTATTTT. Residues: CASSQGYARTDTQYF.

The CDR3 region has the DNA TGTGCCAGCAGCAGATACAGTTCTAGCGGTGATTACGAGCAGTACTTC. Translated: CASSRYSSSGDYEQYF. The rearrangement joins TRBV14 to TRBJ2-7, with TRBD2 matching over 7 bases. The germline gives CDR1 SGHDN, CDR2 FVKESK. J gave up 4 bases and V 5 bases, and 14 bases lay outside the gene matches. The CDR3 is made up of 16 amino acids.

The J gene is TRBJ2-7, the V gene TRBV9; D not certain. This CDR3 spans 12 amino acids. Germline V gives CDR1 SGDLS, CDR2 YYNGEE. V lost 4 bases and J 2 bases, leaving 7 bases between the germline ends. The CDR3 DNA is TGTGCCAGCAGCACACAGCCCTACGAGCAGTACTTC. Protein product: CASSTQPYEQYF.

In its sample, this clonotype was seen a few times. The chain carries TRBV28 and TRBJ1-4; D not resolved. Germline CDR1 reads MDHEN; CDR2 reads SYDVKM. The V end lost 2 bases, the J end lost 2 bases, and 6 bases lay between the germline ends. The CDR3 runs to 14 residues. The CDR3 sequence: CASSLHPTNEKLFF. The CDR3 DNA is TGTGCCAGCAGTTTACATCCTACTAATGAAAAACTGTTTTTT.

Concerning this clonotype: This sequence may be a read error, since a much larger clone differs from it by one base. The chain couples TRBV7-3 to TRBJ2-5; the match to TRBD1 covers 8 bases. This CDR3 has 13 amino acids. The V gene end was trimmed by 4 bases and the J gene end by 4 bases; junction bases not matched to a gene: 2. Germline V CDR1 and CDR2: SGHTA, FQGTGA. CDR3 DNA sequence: TGTGCCAGCAGCTGCACAGGGGGAGAGACCCAGTACTTC. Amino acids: CASSCTGGETQYF.

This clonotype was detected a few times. The CDR3 DNA reads as TGCGCCAGCAGTGAGGGGACAGCCTCCTACGAGCAGTACTTC. As protein: CASSEGTASYEQYF. V usage is TRBV10-2 and J usage is TRBJ2-7; 7 bases line up with TRBD1. CDR1 is WSHSY and CDR2 is SAAADI in the germline V gene. The CDR3 is 14 amino acids. With V trimmed by 2 bases and J by 0 bases, 1 base remained unmatched.

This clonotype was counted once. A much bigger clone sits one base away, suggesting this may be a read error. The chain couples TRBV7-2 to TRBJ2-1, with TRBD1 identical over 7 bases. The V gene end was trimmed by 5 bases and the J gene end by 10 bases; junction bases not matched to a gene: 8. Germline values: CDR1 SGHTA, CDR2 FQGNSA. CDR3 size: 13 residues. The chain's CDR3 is CASSLGQFYEQFF. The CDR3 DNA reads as TGTGCCAGCAGCCTGGGACAGTTCTACGAGCAGTTCTTC.

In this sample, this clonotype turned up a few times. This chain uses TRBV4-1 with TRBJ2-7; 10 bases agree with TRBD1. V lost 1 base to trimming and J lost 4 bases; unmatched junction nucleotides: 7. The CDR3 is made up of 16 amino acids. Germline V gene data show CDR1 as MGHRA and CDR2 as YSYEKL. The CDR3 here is CASSQASGTGVYEQYF. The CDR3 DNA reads TGCGCCAGCAGCCAAGCGTCCGGGACAGGGGTGTACGAGCAGTACTTC.

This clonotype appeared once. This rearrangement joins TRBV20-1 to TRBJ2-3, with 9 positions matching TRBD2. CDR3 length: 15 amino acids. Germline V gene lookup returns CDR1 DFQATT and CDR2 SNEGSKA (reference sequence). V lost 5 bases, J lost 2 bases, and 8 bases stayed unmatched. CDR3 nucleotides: TGCAGTGCTGAGGGACTAGCTGTAGTCACAGATACGCAGTATTTT. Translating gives CSAEGLAVVTDTQYF.

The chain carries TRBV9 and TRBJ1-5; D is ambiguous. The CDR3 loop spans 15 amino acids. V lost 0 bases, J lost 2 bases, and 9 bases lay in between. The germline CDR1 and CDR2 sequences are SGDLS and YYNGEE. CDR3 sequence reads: CASSVAGMGNQPQHF. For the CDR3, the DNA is TGTGCCAGCAGCGTAGCCGGAATGGGCAATCAGCCCCAGCATTTT. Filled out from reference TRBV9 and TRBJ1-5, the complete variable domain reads DSGVTQTPKHLITATGQRVTLRCSPRSGDLSVYWYQQSLDQGLQFLIQYYNGEERAKGNILERFSAQQFPDLHSELNLSSLELGDSALYFCASSVAGMGNQPQHFGDGTRLSIL.